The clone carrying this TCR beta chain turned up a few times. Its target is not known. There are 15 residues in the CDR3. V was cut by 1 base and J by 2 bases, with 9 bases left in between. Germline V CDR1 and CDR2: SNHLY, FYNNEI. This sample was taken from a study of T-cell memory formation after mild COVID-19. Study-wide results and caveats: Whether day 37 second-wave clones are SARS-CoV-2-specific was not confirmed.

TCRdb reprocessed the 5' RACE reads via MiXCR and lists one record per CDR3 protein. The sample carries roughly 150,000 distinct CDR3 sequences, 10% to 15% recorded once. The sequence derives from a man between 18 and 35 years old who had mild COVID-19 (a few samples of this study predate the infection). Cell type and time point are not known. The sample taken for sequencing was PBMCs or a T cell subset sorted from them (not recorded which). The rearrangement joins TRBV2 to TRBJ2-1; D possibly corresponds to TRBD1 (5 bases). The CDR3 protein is CASSEEAGTYNEQFF. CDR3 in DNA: TGTGCCAGCAGTGAAGAGGCAGGGACCTACAATGAGCAGTTCTTC.